This passage covers 16 T cell receptor beta chains from one sample sequenced in a study of cytomegalovirus exposure and HLA in healthy donors. PCR employed 60 Vbeta and 13 Jbeta primers. Measured with immunoSEQ multiplex PCR; TCRdb has only the in-frame clones, and not every one. This table holds about 120,000 clones, 60% to 85% found once. The sequencing input was PBMCs. The receptors shown here come from a middle-aged woman in good health and CMV-seropositive.

This sequence joins TRBV5-6 and TRBJ2-7, with D maybe TRBD2 (5 bases). Trimming shortened V by 1 base and J by 4 bases, and 9 bases separated the two germline ends. Germline assignment: CDR1 SGHDT and CDR2 YYEEEE. The CDR3 spans 13 residues. The CDR3 here is CASSLLAYYEQYF. The CDR3 DNA is TGTGCCAGCAGCTTGCTAGCTTATTACGAGCAGTACTTC.

This clone was seen only a few times. The rearrangement uses TRBV5-1 and TRBJ2-2; the D gene is possibly TRBD1 (6 bases). The CDR3 runs to 16 residues. V was trimmed by 7 bases and J by 0 bases, leaving 16 bases between them. Germline CDR1 is SGHRS and CDR2 is YFSETQ. In DNA form, the CDR3 reads TGCGCCAGCGGGTTGACAGGTGGGCCGAACACCGGGGAGCTGTTTTTT. As protein: CASGLTGGPNTGELFF.

The rearrangement links TRBV2 to TRBJ1-1; D gene unclear. There are 15 residues in the CDR3. Germline values: CDR1 SNHLY, CDR2 FYNNEI. V was clipped by 3 bases and J by 1 base, with 12 bases between them. Here the CDR3 reads CASSDRGLGNTEAFF. CDR3 DNA sequence: TGTGCCAGCAGTGATCGAGGGCTGGGGAACACTGAAGCTTTCTTT.

V is TRBV18 and J is TRBJ1-2; D perhaps matches TRBD1 (6 bases). The length of the CDR3 is 13 residues. V lost 1 base and J 6 bases, leaving 9 bases between the germline ends. Germline V lookup: CDR1 KGHSH, CDR2 LQKENI. In DNA form, the CDR3 reads TGTGCCAGCTCACCACAGGGGGAAAATGGCTACACCTTC. It translates to CASSPQGENGYTF.

A few counts support this clone. The chain uses TRBV19 and TRBJ1-2; D is unclear. From germline, CDR1 is LNHDA and CDR2 SQIVND (reference sequence). V gave up 7 bases and J gave up 3 bases, with 6 bases separating them. The CDR3 consists of 11 residues. The CDR3 DNA reads as TGTGCCAGTAACCAGGACTATGGCTACACCTTC. Translation gives CASNQDYGYTF.

The chain is built from TRBV7-2 and TRBJ1-5, with a weak D call TRBD1 (6 bases). This CDR3 spans 15 amino acids. Germline V lookup: CDR1 SGHTA, CDR2 FQGNSA. V lost 5 bases and J 3 bases, leaving 14 bases between the germline ends. CDR3 amino acids: CASSETGLNNQPQHF. In nucleotides, the CDR3 is TGTGCCAGCAGCGAGACAGGACTGAACAATCAGCCCCAGCATTTT.

This chain links TRBV2 with TRBJ1-4, with a tentative D call TRBD1 (6 bases). Per germline, CDR1 SNHLY and CDR2 FYNNEI. The ends were cut back, 8 bases at V and 4 bases at J, with 14 bases in the middle. CDR3 size: 14 residues. This CDR3 reads CASLGGGLNEKLFF. DNA for the CDR3: TGTGCCAGCCTCGGCGGGGGCCTTAATGAAAAACTGTTTTTT.

This sequence joins TRBV29-1 and TRBJ1-1, with D perhaps TRBD1 (6 bases). The CDR3 length is 13 residues. Trimming removed 7 bases from V and 4 bases from J, with 16 bases in between. The germline V gene encodes CDR1 SQVTM and CDR2 ANQGSEA. CDR3 sequence: CSAGRGLSTEAFF. CDR3 coding DNA: TGCAGCGCTGGGCGGGGGCTGAGCACTGAAGCTTTCTTT.

The chain carries TRBV12-5 and TRBJ2-2; TRBD1 matches at 9 bases. Germline CDR1 LGHNT, CDR2 FRNRAP. The CDR3 has 15 residues. The V segment lost 5 bases and the J segment 5 bases; nucleotides outside the gene matches: 6. In DNA, the CDR3 is TGTGCTAGTGGTGACCGGGACAGGGATACCGGGGAGCTGTTTTTT. Protein: CASGDRDRDTGELFF.

The DNA for the CDR3 is TGTGCCAGCAGCTCCTACACGGGGAACACAGATACGCAGTATTTT. Encoded protein: CASSSYTGNTDTQYF. The gene calls are TRBV27 and TRBJ2-3, with D maybe TRBD2 (5 bases). The CDR3 loop spans 15 amino acids. The V end lost 6 bases, the J end lost 2 bases, and 15 bases lay between the germline ends. Germline lookup yields CDR1 MNHEY and CDR2 SMNVEV (reference sequence).

The chain joins TRBV6-5 to TRBJ1-6; D is ambiguous. The CDR3 consists of 13 residues. Trimming cost V 8 bases and J 5 bases, with 10 bases left between them. Germline lookup yields CDR1 MNHEY and CDR2 SVGAGI. The CDR3 nucleotides are TGTGCCAGCGCGAGGGCCCATAATTCACCCCTCCACTTT. This gives the protein CASARAHNSPLHF.

The rearrangement uses TRBV2 and TRBJ2-1; 13 bases agree with TRBD2. The V gene end was trimmed by 6 bases and the J gene end by 6 bases; junction bases not matched to a gene: 5. Per the germline V gene, CDR1 is SNHLY and CDR2 is FYNNEI. The CDR3 loop spans 15 amino acids. CDR3 nucleotide sequence: TGTGCCAGCAGCCAACTAGCGGGGGGGCCCAATGAGCAGTTCTTC. It is translated as CASSQLAGGPNEQFF.

The chain has TRBV5-1 and TRBJ2-7; 11 bases match TRBD2. Trimming removed 4 bases from V and 7 bases from J; junction bases left unmatched: 7. The CDR3 consists of 14 residues. Germline V CDR1 and CDR2: SGHRS, YFSETQ. CDR3 coding DNA: TGCGCCAGCAGCCCACTAGCGGGAGTAGGAGAGCAGTACTTC. Translating gives CASSPLAGVGEQYF.

This chain joins TRBV4-1 and TRBJ2-5, with 8 bases identical to TRBD2. Germline CDR1 MGHRA, CDR2 YSYEKL. CDR3 length: 14 residues. After removal of 3 bases from V and 5 bases from J, the junction contained 5 bases not matched to a gene. The chain's CDR3 is CASSHLSSGETQYF. The CDR3 DNA follows: TGCGCCAGCAGCCATCTTTCTAGCGGGGAGACCCAGTACTTC.

The chain carries TRBV4-2 and TRBJ2-5; D is perhaps TRBD2 (6 bases). The CDR3 contains 15 residues. V was trimmed by 1 base and J by 1 base, leaving 10 bases between them. Germline-derived CDR1 and CDR2 are LGHNA and YNFKEQ. CDR3 in DNA: TGTGCCAGCAGCCAAGCCCGGGGAGGCCAAGAGACCCAGTACTTC. As protein: CASSQARGGQETQYF.

The chain has TRBV19 and TRBJ2-7, with TRBD1 matching over 7 bases. The germline gives CDR1 LNHDA, CDR2 SQIVND (reference sequence). The V gene end was trimmed by 2 bases and the J gene end by 2 bases; junction bases not matched to a gene: 9. This CDR3 comprises 16 residues. The CDR3 coding sequence is TGTGCCAGTAGTATATCCCCACAGGGGCGACCCTACGAGCAGTACTTC. It codes for CASSISPQGRPYEQYF.